Detailed here is one T cell receptor beta chain. Trimming removed 5 bases at V and 1 base at J, with 14 bases between. The germline V gene encodes CDR1 MNHEY and CDR2 SMNVEV (reference sequence). The length of the CDR3 is 15 residues. These data belong to a study of blood T cell repertoires in COVID-19. Whole-study context: Sample material is recorded as cDNA or gDNA derived from T cells, B-cell-depleted T cells, or PBMCs.

Original methodology: It was from reference gene primer amplification that nucleated cell counts were estimated. TCRdb's table, derived via immunoSEQ multiplex PCR, lists solely in-frame clones and lacks some. That table furnishes V, J and clone size, whereas the DNA furnished D and trimming. Counted here are under 350,000 clones, more than 75% occurring once; the ten biggest clones make up over 2.5%. Cohorts were determined from participant-reported clinical history. Resolution of symptoms, clearance, or two negative PCRs was present in recovered Cohort 3 donors. The V and J genes are TRBV27 and TRBJ1-1; a weak D match, TRBD1 (5 bases). This clonotype was obtained from a woman in her late teens or twenties who had recovered from COVID-19. Sequencing input: PBMCs or T cells enriched from blood (not recorded which). CDR3 sequence reads: CASSLAWRGNTEAFF. CDR3 bases: TGTGCCAGCAGTCTAGCTTGGAGGGGGAACACTGAAGCTTTCTTT.